These 30 T cell receptor beta chains originate from one sample sequenced in a study of cytomegalovirus exposure and HLA in healthy donors. In the PCR, 60 Vbeta and 13 Jbeta primers were used. Sequenced by immunoSEQ multiplex PCR; TCRdb stores in-frame clones only, minus some. The data show over 65,000 clones, less than 80% seen once. The sequencing sample was made of PBMCs. Receptor source: a human donor in good health.

In DNA, the CDR3 is TGTGCCAGCAGCTTGTTTAGCGGTCTTTCCGAGCAGTACTTC. Its protein product is CASSLFSGLSEQYF. The chain links TRBV5-4 to TRBJ2-7, with a possible D match to TRBD2 (6 bases). Looked up from germline, CDR1 is SGHNT and CDR2 is YYREEE (reference sequence). The ends were cut back, 1 base at V and 6 bases at J, with 14 bases in the middle. The CDR3 consists of 14 residues.

This clone was counted between two and nine times. This chain connects TRBV10-2 to TRBJ2-1, with TRBD1 matching over 9 bases. Germline trimming cut 4 bases from V and 4 bases from J; bases unmatched to any gene: 5. From germline, CDR1 is WSHSY and CDR2 SAAADI. This CDR3 comprises 15 residues. CDR3 sequence: CASSVRGQGYNEQFF. The DNA for the CDR3 is TGCGCCAGCAGTGTACGGGGACAGGGTTACAATGAGCAGTTCTTC.

A word on this clone: At one boundary the junction diverges from the germline segment, which might be a read error. This sequence joins TRBV7-9 and TRBJ1-2, with TRBD1 as a possible D gene (5 bases). Per germline, CDR1 SEHNR and CDR2 FQNEAQ (reference sequence). CDR3 length equals 11 residues. CDR3 in DNA: TGTGCCAGCAGCCAAGACAGACGCTACCCCTTC. It encodes CASSQDRRYPF. The variable domain in full, completed from reference TRBV7-9 and TRBJ1-2, reads DTGVSQNPRHKITKRGQNVTFRCDPISEHNRLYWYRQTLGQGPEFLTYFQNEAQLEKSRLLSDRFSAERPKGSFSTLEIQRTEQGDSAMYLCASSQDRRYPFGSGTRLTVV.

The chain carries TRBV19 and TRBJ2-1; 11 bases agree with TRBD2. The length of the CDR3 is 15 residues. In germline, CDR1 is LNHDA, CDR2 SQIVND (reference sequence). V dropped 6 bases and J dropped 6; count of bases not matched to a gene: 7. The CDR3 sequence: CASSLTSGGPNEQFF. CDR3 nucleotides: TGTGCCAGTAGCCTTACTAGCGGGGGACCCAATGAGCAGTTCTTC.

In this sample, this clone turned up once. The CDR3 loop reads CASSFLSDSPLHF. The CDR3, as DNA: TGTGCCAGCAGCTTTCTCTCTGATTCACCCCTCCACTTT. The chain has TRBV5-6 and TRBJ1-6, with D hard to call. The CDR3 spans 13 residues. V shed 2 bases and J shed 8 bases, with 8 bases lying between them. Germline lookup yields CDR1 SGHDT and CDR2 YYEEEE.

The chain employs TRBV7-9 and TRBJ2-7, with 7 nucleotides matching TRBD2. Trimming took 5 bases from V and 7 from J; bases not matched to a gene: 14. There are 15 residues in the CDR3. CDR1 SEHNR and CDR2 FQNEAQ come from the germline V gene (reference sequence). CDR3 loop: CASSGLGGGVVEQYF. The CDR3 nucleotides read TGTGCCAGCAGCGGACTAGGCGGGGGAGTGGTTGAGCAGTACTTC.

Written as DNA, the CDR3 is TGTGCCAGTAGACCAACCTTGGGAGGCTCGACCTACGAGCAGTACTTC. Translation gives CASRPTLGGSTYEQYF. This chain joins TRBV19 and TRBJ2-7, with D possibly matching TRBD2 (6 bases). Germline CDR1 LNHDA, CDR2 SQIVND (reference sequence). The CDR3 consists of 16 residues. Trimming removed 6 bases at V and 2 bases at J, with 20 bases between. Using reference TRBV19 and TRBJ2-7 for the parts outside the CDR3, the full variable domain is DGGITQSPKYLFRKEGQNVTLSCEQNLNHDAMYWYRQDPGQGLRLIYYSQIVNDFQKGDIAEGYSVSREKKESFPLTVTSAQKNPTAFYLCASRPTLGGSTYEQYFGPGTRLTVT.

The chain joins TRBV7-2 to TRBJ2-1, with D unresolved. CDR1 and CDR2 from the germline V gene are SGHTA and FQGNSA. There are 13 residues in the CDR3. Trimming left V 0 bases short and J 10 bases short, with 10 bases between. The CDR3 is CASSLAVGLEQFF. Here the CDR3 DNA reads TGTGCCAGCAGCTTAGCCGTCGGGTTGGAGCAGTTCTTC.

The chain carries TRBV2 and TRBJ2-3; maybe TRBD2 (6 bases). Per the germline V gene, CDR1 is SNHLY and CDR2 is FYNNEI. With 5 bases removed from V and 3 bases from J, the gap between germline ends came to 15 bases. The CDR3 runs to 15 residues. The CDR3 nucleotides are TGTGCCAGCAGTATCTCCCGGGGAGGAACAGATACGCAGTATTTT. This sequence encodes CASSISRGGTDTQYF.

This clone was counted a few times. The CDR3 DNA follows: TGTGCCAGCAGACCCGGGACAGCCTACGAGCAGTACTTC. Its translation is CASRPGTAYEQYF. The gene calls are TRBV2 and TRBJ2-7; 7 bases map to TRBD1. The CDR3 is 13 amino acids. V dropped 6 bases and J dropped 2; count of bases not matched to a gene: 4. Germline CDR1 reads SNHLY; CDR2 reads FYNNEI. Using reference TRBV2 and TRBJ2-7 for the parts outside the CDR3, the full variable domain is EPEVTQTPSHQVTQMGQEVILRCVPISNHLYFYWYRQILGQKVEFLVSFYNNEISEKSEIFDDQFSVERPDGSNFTLKIRSTKLEDSAMYFCASRPGTAYEQYFGPGTRLTVT.

In this sample, this clone turned up a few times. This chain joins TRBV7-9 and TRBJ2-3; tentatively, D is TRBD1 (6 bases). Trimming shortened V by 4 bases and J by 5 bases, and 10 bases separated the two germline ends. Germline values: CDR1 SEHNR, CDR2 FQNEAQ (reference sequence). CDR3 size: 13 residues. Here the CDR3 DNA reads TGTGCCAGCAGCTCAGAACAGGGAGATACGCAGTATTTT. Its protein is CASSSEQGDTQYF.

CDR3: CASSAFRGLSEAFF. In nucleotides, the CDR3 is TGTGCCAGTAGTGCATTCAGGGGGCTTAGTGAAGCTTTCTTT. The V call is TRBV19, the J call TRBJ1-1; 8 bases fit TRBD1. With V trimmed by 5 bases and J by 7 bases, 9 bases remained unmatched. The CDR3 consists of 14 residues. The V gene's germline CDR1 is LNHDA and CDR2 SQIVND (reference sequence).

The rearrangement links TRBV6-5 to TRBJ1-2; 7 bases are a match to TRBD1. The trim removed 0 bases at V and 4 bases at J, leaving 5 bases unmatched. CDR3 length: 15 residues. Germline CDR1 is MNHEY and CDR2 is SVGAGI. The CDR3 region is CASSYSPGTAYGYTF. The DNA for the CDR3 is TGTGCCAGCAGTTACTCACCGGGGACAGCCTATGGCTACACCTTC.

The V call is TRBV5-1, the J call TRBJ1-1; possibly TRBD1 for D (6 bases). Per germline, CDR1 SGHRS and CDR2 YFSETQ. The CDR3 length is 13 residues. Trimming shortened V by 4 bases and J by 1 base, and 8 bases separated the two germline ends. The CDR3 DNA reads as TGCGCCAGCAGCCAACAGGGGAACACTGAAGCTTTCTTT. Translation gives CASSQQGNTEAFF.

The chain links TRBV30 to TRBJ1-1; no reliable D call. Germline V gene sequence: CDR1 GTSNPN, CDR2 SVGIG (reference sequence). Trimming stripped 5 bases from V and 11 bases from J, with 9 bases between. The CDR3 covers 9 residues. The DNA for the CDR3 is TGTGCCTGGCCCCCCAGGGCTTTCTTT. Its protein is CAWPPRAFF.

The table lists this clone with a few counts. This chain connects TRBV6-5 to TRBJ1-1, with D possibly matching TRBD1 (5 bases). The germline gives CDR1 MNHEY, CDR2 SVGAGI. This CDR3 contains 11 residues. Trimming took off 6 bases at V and 8 bases at J, with 10 bases between the two ends. The CDR3 here is CASSGNREAFF. The CDR3 bases are TGTGCCAGCAGCGGCAACAGGGAAGCTTTCTTT.

The count of this clone is one. The junction departs from the called germline gene at one end, perhaps through a read error. The V and J genes are TRBV19 and TRBJ2-3, with 9 bases matching TRBD2. The CDR3 runs 14 residues. Germline V lookup: CDR1 LNHDA, CDR2 SQIVND (reference sequence). CDR3 region: CSSRAGLAADTQYF. In nucleotides, the CDR3 is TGTTCCAGTAGAGCGGGACTAGCCGCAGATACGCAGTATTTT. Based on the CDR3 plus reference TRBV19 and TRBJ2-3, the full variable domain is DGGITQSPKYLFRKEGQNVTLSCEQNLNHDAMYWYRQDPGQGLRLIYYSQIVNDFQKGDIAEGYSVSREKKESFPLTVTSAQKNPTAFYLCSSRAGLAADTQYFGPGTRLTVL.

This chain joins TRBV18 and TRBJ1-5, with D possibly TRBD1 on 6 matching bases. The CDR3 has 16 amino acids. Germline values: CDR1 KGHSH, CDR2 LQKENI. Trimming removed 3 bases from V and 2 bases from J, with 14 bases in between. The CDR3 DNA is TGTGCCAGCTCACCTTGGGGGCGTCAGCGCAATCAGCCCCAGCATTTT. Protein: CASSPWGRQRNQPQHF.

The chain uses TRBV6-5 and TRBJ2-7; 10 nucleotides match TRBD1. V shed 5 bases, J shed 6 bases, and the junction held 7 bases outside the gene matches. The CDR3 covers 14 residues. The germline CDR1 and CDR2 sequences are MNHEY and SVGAGI. The CDR3 spells CASSQDRGWREQYF. The CDR3 DNA follows: TGTGCCAGCAGTCAGGACAGGGGGTGGCGCGAGCAGTACTTC.

This chain uses TRBV5-1 with TRBJ2-5; 8 bases align to TRBD2. This CDR3 region has 15 residues. V shed 1 base and J 3 bases; nucleotides not matched to a gene: 5. Germline V gene sequence: CDR1 SGHRS, CDR2 YFSETQ. CDR3 region: CASSLQISGEETQYF. CDR3 nucleotide sequence: TGCGCCAGCAGCTTGCAAATTAGCGGGGAAGAGACCCAGTACTTC.

V and J are TRBV18 and TRBJ1-4; D gene unclear. Germline V gives CDR1 KGHSH, CDR2 LQKENI. The CDR3 is 15 amino acids. Between the trimmed V and J ends, which lost 3 bases and 3 bases, there was a span of 11 bases. CDR3 residues: CASSPTQSPNEKLFF. Written as DNA, the CDR3 is TGTGCCAGCTCACCGACACAATCACCTAATGAAAAACTGTTTTTT.

About this clone itself: The sample carries other DNA sequences with the same CDR3. The chain uses TRBV5-4 and TRBJ2-7, with 9 bases identical to TRBD1. The CDR3 spans 14 residues. Trimming at V came to 0 bases and at J to 2 bases, leaving 0 bases not matched to a gene. Germline CDR1 is SGHNT and CDR2 is YYREEE (reference sequence). Written as DNA, the CDR3 is TGTGCCAGCAGCTTGGGACAGGGGGCCTACGAGCAGTACTTC. The encoded protein is CASSLGQGAYEQYF.

The chain has TRBV5-8 and TRBJ1-1; TRBD1 agrees at 7 bases. Germline V gives CDR1 SGHTS, CDR2 YDEGEE. Trimming took 3 bases from V and 10 from J; bases not matched to a gene: 12. The CDR3 extends over 14 amino acids. CDR3 in amino acids: CASSSKQGTMGAFF. CDR3 bases: TGTGCCAGCAGCTCCAAACAGGGGACCATGGGAGCTTTCTTT.

This chain connects TRBV5-6 to TRBJ2-5; 7 bases are shared with TRBD1. Looked up from germline, CDR1 is SGHDT and CDR2 is YYEEEE. This CDR3 region has 16 residues. V was clipped by 4 bases and J by 5 bases; unmatched bases: 14. In DNA, the CDR3 is TGTGCCAGCAGCCCTGACCCCACAGGGGTTGGGGAGACCCAGTACTTC. Translation: CASSPDPTGVGETQYF.

CDR3 in DNA: TGTGCCAGCAGTATAAGCAGGGGCACTGAAGCTTTCTTT. Its protein is CASSISRGTEAFF. The chain combines TRBV6-1 with TRBJ1-1; perhaps TRBD1 as D (6 bases). The CDR3 sequence is 13 residues long. Deletions cut 5 bases from V and 4 bases from J, with 11 bases between. The germline V gene encodes CDR1 MNHNS and CDR2 SASEGT.

The genes are TRBV5-1 and TRBJ1-1; 8 nucleotides align to TRBD1. Germline V gene sequence: CDR1 SGHRS, CDR2 YFSETQ. Trimming removed 5 bases from V and 0 bases from J; junction bases left unmatched: 6. This CDR3 has 15 amino acids. The CDR3 here is CASSGQGAMNTEAFF. The CDR3 coding sequence is TGCGCCAGCAGTGGGCAGGGGGCAATGAACACTGAAGCTTTCTTT.

The CDR3 sequence is CASSEIYRRGGGTQYF. Written as DNA, the CDR3 is TGTGCCAGCAGTGAAATTTACCGTCGCGGGGGTGGTACCCAGTACTTC. The chain carries TRBV2 and TRBJ2-5; 7 nucleotides match TRBD2. V dropped 2 bases and J dropped 8; count of bases not matched to a gene: 14. Germline CDR1 is SNHLY and CDR2 is FYNNEI. The CDR3 has 16 residues.

This chain connects TRBV7-9 to TRBJ2-4; TRBD2 matches 7 bases. V shed 4 bases, J shed 9 bases, and the junction held 6 bases outside the gene matches. The CDR3 totals 13 residues. Germline CDR1 SEHNR, CDR2 FQNEAQ (reference sequence). The CDR3 sequence is CASSSGGRGIQYF. Written as DNA, the CDR3 is TGTGCCAGCAGCTCGGGTGGGAGGGGCATTCAGTACTTC.

The rearrangement links TRBV7-9 to TRBJ1-3, with D maybe TRBD1 (5 bases). This CDR3 spans 14 amino acids. V lost 3 bases and J lost 6, with 12 bases in between. Germline-derived CDR1 and CDR2 are SEHNR and FQNEAQ (reference sequence). The CDR3 DNA sequence: TGTGCCAGCAGCTTTCGGGGGATCGAAAACACCATATATTTT. It translates to CASSFRGIENTIYF.

This clone was observed once. The chain uses TRBV18 and TRBJ1-1; D ambiguous. From germline, CDR1 is KGHSH and CDR2 LQKENI. The CDR3 is 14 amino acids. Trimming left V 2 bases short and J 4 bases short, with 11 bases between. The CDR3, as DNA: TGTGCCAGCTCACCAGGAAGGGAGGCCACTGAAGCTTTCTTT. This gives the protein CASSPGREATEAFF.